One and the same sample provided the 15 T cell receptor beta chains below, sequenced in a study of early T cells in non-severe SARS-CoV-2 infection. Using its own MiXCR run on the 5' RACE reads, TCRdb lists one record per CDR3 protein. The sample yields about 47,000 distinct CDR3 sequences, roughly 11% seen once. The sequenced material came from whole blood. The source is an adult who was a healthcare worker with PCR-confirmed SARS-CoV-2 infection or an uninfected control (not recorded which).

CDR3: CASSLWGYSGRAYEQYF. The DNA for the CDR3 is TGCGCCAGCAGCTTGTGGGGGTACAGCGGGAGGGCCTACGAGCAGTACTTC. J is TRBJ2-7 and V is TRBV5-1; 10 nucleotides match TRBD2. Germline values: CDR1 SGHRS, CDR2 YFSETQ. Trimming removed 1 base from V and 2 bases from J; junction bases left unmatched: 9. The CDR3 sequence is 17 residues long.

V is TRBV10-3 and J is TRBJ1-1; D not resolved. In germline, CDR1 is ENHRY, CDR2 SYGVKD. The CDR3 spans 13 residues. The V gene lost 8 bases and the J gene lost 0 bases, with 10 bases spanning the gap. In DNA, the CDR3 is TGTGCCATCTTCCCAGATATGAACACTGAAGCTTTCTTT. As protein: CAIFPDMNTEAFF.

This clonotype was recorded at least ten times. For the CDR3, the DNA is TGCAGCGTTATAGAGCCAGATCCCTACGAGCAGTACTTC. Amino acids: CSVIEPDPYEQYF. J is TRBJ2-7 and V is TRBV29-1; D gene unclear. V was cut by 5 bases and J by 2 bases, with 13 bases left in between. The V gene's germline CDR1 is SQVTM and CDR2 ANQGSEA. The CDR3 extends over 13 amino acids.

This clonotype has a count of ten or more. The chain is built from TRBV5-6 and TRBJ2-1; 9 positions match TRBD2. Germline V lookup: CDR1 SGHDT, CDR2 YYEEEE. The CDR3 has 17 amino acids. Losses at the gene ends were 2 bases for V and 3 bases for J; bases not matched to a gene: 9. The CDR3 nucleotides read TGTGCCAGCAGCTTAATAGCGGGAGCGAGGGGCTACAATGAGCAGTTCTTC. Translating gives CASSLIAGARGYNEQFF.

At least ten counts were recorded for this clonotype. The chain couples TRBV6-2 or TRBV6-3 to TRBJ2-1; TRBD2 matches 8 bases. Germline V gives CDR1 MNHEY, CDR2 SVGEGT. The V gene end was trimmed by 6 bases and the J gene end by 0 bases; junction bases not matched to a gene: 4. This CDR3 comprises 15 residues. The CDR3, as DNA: TGTGCCAGCAGCCGGGCGGGGGGCTCCTACAATGAGCAGTTCTTC. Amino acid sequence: CASSRAGGSYNEQFF.

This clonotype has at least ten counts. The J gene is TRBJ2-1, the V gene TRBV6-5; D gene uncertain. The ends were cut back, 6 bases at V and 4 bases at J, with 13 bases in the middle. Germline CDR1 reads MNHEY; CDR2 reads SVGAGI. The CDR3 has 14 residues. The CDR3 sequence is CASRAFVGYNEQFF. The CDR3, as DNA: TGTGCCAGCAGGGCGTTCGTTGGGTACAATGAGCAGTTCTTC.

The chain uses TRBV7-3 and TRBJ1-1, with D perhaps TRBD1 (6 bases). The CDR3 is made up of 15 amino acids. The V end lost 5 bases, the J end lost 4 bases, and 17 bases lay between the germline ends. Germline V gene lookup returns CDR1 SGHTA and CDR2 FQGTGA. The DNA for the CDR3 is TGTGCCAGCAGCCCGCATGGAGGGGGGGGCACTGAAGCTTTCTTT. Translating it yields CASSPHGGGGTEAFF.

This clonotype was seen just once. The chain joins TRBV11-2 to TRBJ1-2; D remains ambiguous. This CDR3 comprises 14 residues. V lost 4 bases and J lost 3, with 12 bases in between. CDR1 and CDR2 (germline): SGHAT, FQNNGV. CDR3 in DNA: TGTGCCAGCAGCTCACCCTCTACGTACTATGGCTACACCTTC. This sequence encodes CASSSPSTYYGYTF.

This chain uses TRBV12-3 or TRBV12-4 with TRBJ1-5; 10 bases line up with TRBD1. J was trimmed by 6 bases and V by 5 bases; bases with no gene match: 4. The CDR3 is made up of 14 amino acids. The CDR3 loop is CASSKDRGSQPQHF. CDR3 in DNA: TGTGCCAGCAGTAAGGACAGGGGGAGTCAGCCCCAGCATTTT.

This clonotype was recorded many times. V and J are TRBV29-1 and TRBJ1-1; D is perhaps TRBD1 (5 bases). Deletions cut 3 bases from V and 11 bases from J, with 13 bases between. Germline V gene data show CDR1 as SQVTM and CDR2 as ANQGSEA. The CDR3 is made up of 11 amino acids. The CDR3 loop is CSVEEGRRAFF. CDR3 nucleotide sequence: TGCAGCGTTGAGGAGGGGAGGAGGGCTTTCTTT. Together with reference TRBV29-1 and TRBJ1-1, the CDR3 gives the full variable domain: SAVISQKPSRDICQRGTSLTIQCQVDSQVTMMFWYRQQPGQSLTLIATANQGSEATYESGFVIDKFPISRPNLTFSTLTVSNMSPEDSSIYLCSVEEGRRAFFGQGTRLTVV.

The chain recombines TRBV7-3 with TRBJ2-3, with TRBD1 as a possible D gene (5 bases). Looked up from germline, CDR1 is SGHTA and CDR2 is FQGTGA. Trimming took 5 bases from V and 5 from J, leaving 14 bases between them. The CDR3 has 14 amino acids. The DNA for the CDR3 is TGTGCCAGCAGCATCCTTGGGGCGCAAGATACGCAGTATTTT. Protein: CASSILGAQDTQYF.

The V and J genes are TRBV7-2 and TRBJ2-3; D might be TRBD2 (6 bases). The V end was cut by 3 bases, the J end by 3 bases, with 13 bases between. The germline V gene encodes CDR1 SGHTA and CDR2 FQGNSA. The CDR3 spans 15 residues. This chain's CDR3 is CASSFAGRKTDTQYF. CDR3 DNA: TGTGCCAGCAGCTTTGCGGGGCGAAAGACAGATACGCAGTATTTT.

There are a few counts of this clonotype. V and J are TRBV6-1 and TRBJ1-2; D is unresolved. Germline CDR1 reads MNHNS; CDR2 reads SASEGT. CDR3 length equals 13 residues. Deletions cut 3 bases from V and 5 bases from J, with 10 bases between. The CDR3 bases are TGTGCCAGCAGTGAGCTACGGCTGTATGGCTACACCTTC. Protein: CASSELRLYGYTF.

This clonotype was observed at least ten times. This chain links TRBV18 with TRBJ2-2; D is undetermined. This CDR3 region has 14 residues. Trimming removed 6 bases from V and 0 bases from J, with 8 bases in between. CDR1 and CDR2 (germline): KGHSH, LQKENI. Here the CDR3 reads CASSPSSNTGELFF. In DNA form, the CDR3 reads TGTGCCAGCTCCCCTTCGTCGAACACCGGGGAGCTGTTTTTT.

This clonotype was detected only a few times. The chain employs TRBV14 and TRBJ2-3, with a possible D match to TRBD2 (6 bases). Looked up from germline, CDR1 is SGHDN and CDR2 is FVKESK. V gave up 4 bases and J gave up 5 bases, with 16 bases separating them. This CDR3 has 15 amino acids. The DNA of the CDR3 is TGTGCCAGCAGCCTCTGGCAGGGAGGCGGAGATACGCAGTATTTT. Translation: CASSLWQGGGDTQYF.